This T cell receptor (beta chain) appears in the sequencing data of a study of response to subunit inactivated influenza vaccine. Overall study findings and caveats: Few new T cells, the authors suggested, are recruited by each seasonal influenza vaccination.

The CDR3 is made up of 14 amino acids. The germline V gene has CDR1 DFQATT and CDR2 SNEGSKA (reference sequence). V lost 1 base to trimming and J lost 1 base; unmatched junction nucleotides: 0. TCRdb passed the RT-PCR reads through MiXCR, listing each CDR3 protein once. The sample carries fewer than 800,000 distinct CDR3 sequences, approximately 14% recorded once. To note about this clonotype: No antigen is known for it.

The chain uses TRBV20-1 and TRBJ2-2; TRBD2 matches at 7 bases. The receptor comes from a man aged 50 to 59 who received an inactivated influenza vaccine. Here the sequenced sample was PBMCs from blood, taken 11 to 12 days after vaccination. CDR3 nucleotide sequence: TGCAGTGCTAGAGGCGGGGGGAACACCGGGGAGCTGTTTTTT. This translates into CSARGGGNTGELFF.